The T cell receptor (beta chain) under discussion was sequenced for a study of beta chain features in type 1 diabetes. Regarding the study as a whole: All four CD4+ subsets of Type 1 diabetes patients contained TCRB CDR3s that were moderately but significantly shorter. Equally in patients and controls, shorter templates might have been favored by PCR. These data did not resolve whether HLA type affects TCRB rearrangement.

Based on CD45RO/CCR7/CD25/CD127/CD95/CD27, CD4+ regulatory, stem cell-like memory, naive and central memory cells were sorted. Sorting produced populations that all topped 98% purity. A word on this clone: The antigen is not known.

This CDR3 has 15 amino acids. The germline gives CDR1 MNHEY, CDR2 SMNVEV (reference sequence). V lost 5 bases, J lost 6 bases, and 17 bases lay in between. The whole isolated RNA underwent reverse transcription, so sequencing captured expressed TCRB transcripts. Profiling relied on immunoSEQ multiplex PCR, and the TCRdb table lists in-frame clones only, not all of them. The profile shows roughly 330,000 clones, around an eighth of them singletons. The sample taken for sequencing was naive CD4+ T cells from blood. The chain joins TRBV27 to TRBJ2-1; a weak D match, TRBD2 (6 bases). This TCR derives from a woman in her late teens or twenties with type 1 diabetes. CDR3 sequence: CASSLPAGTRNEQFF. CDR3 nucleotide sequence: TGTGCCAGCAGTCTCCCCGCCGGGACTCGCAATGAGCAGTTCTTC.